Below are 22 T cell receptor beta chains sequenced from a single sample in a study of neurological immune-mediated disorders. TCRdb redid the calling of the 5' RACE reads with MiXCR, one entry per CDR3 protein. Here the sample spans fewer than 35,000 distinct CDR3 sequences, roughly 4.4% being singletons. Sample: PBMCs. The receptors derive from a man between 18 and 29 years old in good health.

This clonotype showed up just a few times. The V gene is TRBV18, the J gene TRBJ2-7; TRBD1 matches 9 bases. This CDR3 has 14 amino acids. Germline trimming cut 3 bases from V and 8 bases from J; bases unmatched to any gene: 8. In germline, CDR1 is KGHSH, CDR2 LQKENI. Here the CDR3 DNA reads TGTGCCAGCTCACCGGGACAGGGATTTGGTCAGCAGTACTTC. Its protein product is CASSPGQGFGQQYF. The entire variable domain, with the rest obtained from reference TRBV18 and TRBJ2-7, is as follows: NAGVMQNPRHLVRRRGQEARLRCSPMKGHSHVYWYRQLPEEGLKFMVYLQKENIIDESGMPKERFSAEFPKEGPSILRIQQVVRGDSAAYFCASSPGQGFGQQYFGPGTRLTVT.

This clonotype was detected many times. The chain has TRBV10-3 and TRBJ2-7; 9 bases are shared with TRBD2. After removal of 9 bases from V and 1 base from J, the junction contained 4 bases not matched to a gene. This CDR3 region has 13 residues. Germline CDR1 ENHRY, CDR2 SYGVKD. CDR3 DNA sequence: TGTGCCATGGCGGGGGGGTTTTCCTACGAGCAGTACTTC. It yields the protein CAMAGGFSYEQYF.

This clonotype was detected many times. This chain connects TRBV7-8 to TRBJ1-1; D gene ambiguous. The CDR3 length is 15 residues. The germline gives CDR1 SGHVS, CDR2 FQNEAQ. V was cut by 3 bases and J by 1 base, with 12 bases left in between. The CDR3 DNA reads as TGTGCCAGCAGCTTTGACGCGGGGTCGAACACTGAAGCTTTCTTT. The encoded protein is CASSFDAGSNTEAFF.

This clonotype was seen many times. J is TRBJ2-2 and V is TRBV20-1; no clear D gene. The CDR3 covers 14 residues. From germline, CDR1 is DFQATT and CDR2 SNEGSKA (reference sequence). Trimming removed 1 base from V and 0 bases from J, with 6 bases in between. CDR3 sequence reads: CSARGGSNTGELFF. The CDR3 DNA follows: TGCAGTGCTAGAGGCGGTTCGAACACCGGGGAGCTGTTTTTT.

At least ten counts were recorded for this clonotype. The chain uses TRBV27 and TRBJ1-6; the match to TRBD1 covers 7 bases. Germline loops: CDR1 MNHEY, CDR2 SMNVEV (reference sequence). This CDR3 contains 14 residues. V was clipped by 2 bases and J by 7 bases; unmatched bases: 2. The CDR3 region has the DNA TGTGCCAGCAGTTTAAGGGGACAGAATTCACCCCTCCACTTT. As protein: CASSLRGQNSPLHF.

This clonotype was picked up many times. The V and J genes are TRBV7-9 and TRBJ1-2; 8 bases fit TRBD1. The CDR3 is 14 residues long. Germline V gene sequence: CDR1 SEHNR, CDR2 FQNEAQ (reference sequence). With V trimmed by 4 bases and J by 8 bases, 9 bases remained unmatched. For the CDR3, the DNA is TGTGCCAGCAGCTCCAGGGGGCAGGACGCAGGCTACACCTTC. Translating gives CASSSRGQDAGYTF.

This clonotype was recorded many times. The chain combines TRBV7-2 with TRBJ1-4; D gene unclear. The V gene's germline CDR1 is SGHTA and CDR2 FQGNSA. V was shortened by 2 bases and J by 1 base, with 5 bases between the two germline ends. The CDR3 is made up of 14 amino acids. The CDR3 region is CASSLHLTNEKLFF. CDR3 DNA: TGTGCCAGCAGCTTACATCTAACTAATGAAAAACTGTTTTTT. Drawing the rest from reference TRBV7-2 and TRBJ1-4, the complete variable domain is GAGVSQSPSNKVTEKGKDVELRCDPISGHTALYWYRQSLGQGLEFLIYFQGNSAPDKSGLPSDRFSAERTGGSVSTLTIQRTQQEDSAVYLCASSLHLTNEKLFFGSGTQLSVL.

This clonotype was detected many times. The chain is built from TRBV5-1 and TRBJ2-5; 14 nucleotides match TRBD2. The CDR3 consists of 17 residues. Germline V lookup: CDR1 SGHRS, CDR2 YFSETQ. Trimming removed 0 bases from V and 5 bases from J; junction bases left unmatched: 6. This CDR3 is CASSLVGTSGGLETQYF. CDR3 DNA sequence: TGCGCCAGCAGCTTGGTGGGGACTAGCGGGGGACTGGAGACCCAGTACTTC.

This clonotype was detected ten times or more. This chain connects TRBV12-3 or TRBV12-4 to TRBJ2-5; TRBD2 is a possible D gene (5 bases). Between the trimmed V and J ends, which lost 5 bases and 5 bases, there was a span of 12 bases. The CDR3 has 13 residues. The CDR3 sequence: CASSLDEGETQYF. The CDR3 nucleotides read TGTGCCAGCAGTCTAGACGAGGGCGAGACCCAGTACTTC.

This clonotype has at least ten counts. This chain links TRBV5-5 with TRBJ2-2, with 8 bases identical to TRBD1. Germline V gene data show CDR1 as SGHKS and CDR2 as YYEKEE (reference sequence). The junction had 12 bases not matched to a gene; V was cut back by 3 bases and J by 8 bases. CDR3 length: 16 amino acids. The CDR3 DNA is TGTGCCAGCAGCTCAAACCGAGCCGGGGACAGGGGGGAGCTGTTTTTT. This gives the protein CASSSNRAGDRGELFF.

This clonotype was observed many times. The V gene is TRBV20-1, the J gene TRBJ1-5; D remains unclear. V gave up 5 bases and J gave up 3 bases, with 11 bases separating them. Germline V CDR1 and CDR2: DFQATT, SNEGSKA (reference sequence). The CDR3 runs 13 residues. This CDR3 is CSAVDIINQPQHF. The CDR3 bases are TGCAGTGCTGTCGACATAATCAATCAGCCCCAGCATTTT.

This clonotype was counted at least ten times. The CDR3: CASSLYGGEYEQYF. CDR3 in DNA: TGCGCCAGCAGCTTGTACGGGGGCGAGTACGAGCAGTACTTC. The chain recombines TRBV5-1 with TRBJ2-7; either TRBD1 or TRBD2 may supply D (6 bases each). Trimming left V 1 base short and J 4 bases short, with 12 bases between. Looked up from germline, CDR1 is SGHRS and CDR2 is YFSETQ. The CDR3 runs to 14 residues.

This clonotype was counted many times. This rearrangement joins TRBV7-9 to TRBJ2-2, with 15 bases identical to TRBD2. The ends lost 4 bases at V and 7 bases at J; junction bases unmatched: 10. The CDR3 extends over 18 amino acids. In germline, CDR1 is SEHNR, CDR2 FQNEAQ (reference sequence). The CDR3 sequence: CASSSGLAGGPRHGELFF. CDR3 in DNA: TGTGCCAGCAGCTCCGGACTAGCGGGGGGGCCTCGGCACGGGGAGCTGTTTTTT.

This clonotype came up a few times. V is TRBV9 and J is TRBJ1-2; maybe TRBD1 (5 bases). Germline lookup yields CDR1 SGDLS and CDR2 YYNGEE. The CDR3 covers 13 residues. Trimming left V 3 bases short and J 3 bases short, with 9 bases between. The CDR3: CASSAQGDYGYTF. The DNA of the CDR3 is TGTGCCAGCAGCGCCCAGGGTGACTATGGCTACACCTTC.

This clonotype has at least ten counts. V is TRBV4-2 and J is TRBJ1-5; a weak D match, TRBD1 (5 bases). The CDR3 consists of 13 residues. Germline CDR1 LGHNA, CDR2 YNFKEQ. The ends were cut back, 3 bases at V and 2 bases at J, with 5 bases in the middle. The CDR3 here is CASSQGGNQPQHF. The CDR3 bases are TGTGCCAGCAGCCAGGGGGGCAATCAGCCCCAGCATTTT.

This clonotype occurred many times. This sequence joins TRBV27 and TRBJ2-2; unclear D gene. The CDR3 consists of 14 residues. The V end was cut by 3 bases, the J end by 1 base, with 6 bases between. The germline V gene has CDR1 MNHEY and CDR2 SMNVEV (reference sequence). CDR3 amino acids: CASSFYLNTGELFF. CDR3 sequence (DNA): TGTGCCAGCAGTTTTTATCTGAACACCGGGGAGCTGTTTTTT.

The J gene is TRBJ2-1, the V gene TRBV20-1, with 11 bases lining up with TRBD2. CDR1 is DFQATT and CDR2 is SNEGSKA in the germline V gene (reference sequence). The CDR3 runs 15 residues. J was trimmed by 3 bases and V by 3 bases; bases with no gene match: 4. The CDR3 sequence: CSASPLAGGYNEQFF. The CDR3 DNA reads as TGCAGTGCTAGTCCCCTAGCGGGGGGCTACAATGAGCAGTTCTTC.

In its sample, this clonotype was seen many times. The chain combines TRBV9 with TRBJ2-3, with no clear D. The germline V gene has CDR1 SGDLS and CDR2 YYNGEE. Trimming took 0 bases from V and 1 from J, leaving 6 bases between them. This CDR3 has 14 residues. In DNA, the CDR3 is TGTGCCAGCAGCGTAGGCGTGGGCACAGATACGCAGTATTTT. This encodes CASSVGVGTDTQYF. Supplemented by reference TRBV9 and TRBJ2-3, the full variable domain reads DSGVTQTPKHLITATGQRVTLRCSPRSGDLSVYWYQQSLDQGLQFLIQYYNGEERAKGNILERFSAQQFPDLHSELNLSSLELGDSALYFCASSVGVGTDTQYFGPGTRLTVL.

This clonotype was recorded at least ten times. This rearrangement joins TRBV5-1 to TRBJ2-3, with 11 bases lining up with TRBD2. The V gene's germline CDR1 is SGHRS and CDR2 YFSETQ. V dropped 3 bases and J dropped 4; count of bases not matched to a gene: 10. The CDR3 extends over 17 amino acids. CDR3 DNA sequence: TGCGCCAGCAGCTACTCGCCCCCGGGACTAGCGGCAGATACGCAGTATTTT. Its protein product is CASSYSPPGLAADTQYF.

There are many counts of this clonotype. The chain couples TRBV12-3 or TRBV12-4 to TRBJ1-1; 9 positions agree with TRBD1. V lost 4 bases to trimming and J lost 2 bases; unmatched junction nucleotides: 2. The CDR3 loop spans 14 amino acids. The CDR3 region is CASSSDRGNTEAFF. The CDR3 coding sequence is TGTGCCAGCAGTTCGGACAGGGGTAACACTGAAGCTTTCTTT.

V usage is TRBV12-3 or TRBV12-4 and J usage is TRBJ1-5, with TRBD1 matching over 9 bases. Germline trimming cut 4 bases from V and 7 bases from J; bases unmatched to any gene: 11. The CDR3 loop spans 16 amino acids. The CDR3 DNA follows: TGTGCCAGCAGTTCAGGACCGGGACAGGGACGACAGCCCCAGCATTTT. Its translation is CASSSGPGQGRQPQHF.

This clonotype was seen many times. The CDR3 DNA follows: TGTGCCAGCAGCTTAGTGGACGGGGGGGCCTACGAGCAGTACTTC. Its translation is CASSLVDGGAYEQYF. The chain couples TRBV11-2 to TRBJ2-7; TRBD2 matches at 8 bases. In germline, CDR1 is SGHAT, CDR2 FQNNGV. The CDR3 has 15 amino acids. Trimming took 1 base from V and 2 from J; bases not matched to a gene: 4.